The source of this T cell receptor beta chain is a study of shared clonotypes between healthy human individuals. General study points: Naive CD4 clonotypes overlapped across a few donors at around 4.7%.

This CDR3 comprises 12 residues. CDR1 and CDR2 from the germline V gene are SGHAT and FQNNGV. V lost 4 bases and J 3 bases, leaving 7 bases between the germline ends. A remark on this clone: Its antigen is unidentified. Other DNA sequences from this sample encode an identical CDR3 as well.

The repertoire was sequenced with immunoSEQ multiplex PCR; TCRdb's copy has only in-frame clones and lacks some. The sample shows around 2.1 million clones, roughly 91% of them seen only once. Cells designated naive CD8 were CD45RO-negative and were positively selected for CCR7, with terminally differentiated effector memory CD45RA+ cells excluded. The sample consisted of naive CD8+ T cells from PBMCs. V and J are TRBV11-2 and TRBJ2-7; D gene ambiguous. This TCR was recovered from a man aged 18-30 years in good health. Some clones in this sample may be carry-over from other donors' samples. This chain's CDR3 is CASSSTDYEQYF. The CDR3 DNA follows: TGTGCCAGCAGCTCAACAGACTACGAGCAGTACTTC.